These 21 T cell receptor beta chains came from one sample sequenced in a study of T-cell reconstitution after alpha-beta-depleted transplantation in children. Unique molecular identifiers were incorporated when the TCRbeta library was constructed. TCRdb independently ran MiXCR on the PCR reads; one entry per CDR3 protein. The sample shows about 230,000 distinct CDR3 sequences, 9.5% to 15% of them seen only once. Specimen: PBMCs from the stem cell graft donor, collected from the stem cell graft. All receptors derive from a human donor who donated a stem cell graft to a child with acute lymphoblastic leukemia.

The chain carries TRBV4-3 and TRBJ2-7; D perhaps matches TRBD2 (6 bases). Deletions cut 0 bases from V and 5 bases from J, with 17 bases between. The CDR3 length is 16 residues. Looked up from germline, CDR1 is LGHNA and CDR2 is YSLEER. Here the CDR3 reads CASSQEPGLQRHEQYF. The CDR3 DNA reads as TGCGCCAGCAGCCAAGAACCGGGACTTCAACGGCACGAGCAGTACTTC.

In its sample, this clonotype was seen many times. The CDR3 sequence: CSAYTGASVSYEQYF. The CDR3 DNA reads as TGCAGTGCTTACACAGGGGCTTCAGTCTCCTACGAGCAGTACTTC. This chain links TRBV20-1 with TRBJ2-7; 7 nucleotides align to TRBD1. The CDR3 has 15 residues. V was pared by 5 bases and J by 0 bases, with 10 bases of the junction left unmatched. Germline CDR1 reads DFQATT; CDR2 reads SNEGSKA (reference sequence).

This clonotype was counted many times. The genes are TRBV20-1 and TRBJ2-7; 9 bases agree with TRBD1. Germline CDR1 DFQATT, CDR2 SNEGSKA (reference sequence). The CDR3 contains 15 residues. V lost 6 bases, J lost 3 bases, and 12 bases stayed unmatched. The CDR3 reads CSASEGQGGIYEQYF. CDR3 coding DNA: TGCAGTGCATCGGAGGGACAGGGTGGAATCTACGAGCAGTACTTC.

This clonotype has a count of ten or more. The DNA of the CDR3 is TGTGCCAGCAGCTTACACTCAGGGGCTAACTATGGCTACACCTTC. Protein: CASSLHSGANYGYTF. V is TRBV12-3 or TRBV12-4 and J is TRBJ1-2; D possibly corresponds to TRBD1 (6 bases). Trimming removed 6 bases from V and 0 bases from J, with 14 bases in between. This CDR3 has 15 amino acids.

This clonotype was seen ten or more times. The chain employs TRBV28 and TRBJ2-7; 9 nucleotides line up with TRBD1. Germline CDR1 MDHEN, CDR2 SYDVKM. Losses at the gene ends were 4 bases for V and 6 bases for J; bases not matched to a gene: 1. The CDR3 covers 12 residues. As DNA, the CDR3 is TGTGCCAGCAGTTGGACAGGGGTCGAGCAGTACTTC. This gives the protein CASSWTGVEQYF.

This clonotype was recorded many times. The genes are TRBV4-3 and TRBJ1-5, with a weak D call TRBD1 (5 bases). The CDR3 is 13 amino acids. V was pared by 0 bases and J by 7 bases, with 7 bases between. Germline V gene data show CDR1 as LGHNA and CDR2 as YSLEER. CDR3 in amino acids: CASSQDRGQPQHF. Written as DNA, the CDR3 is TGCGCCAGCAGCCAAGATAGGGGACAGCCCCAGCATTTT.

This chain uses TRBV20-1 with TRBJ1-6; D not resolved. In germline, CDR1 is DFQATT, CDR2 SNEGSKA (reference sequence). This CDR3 has 13 residues. V lost 0 bases and J lost 7, with 7 bases in between. The CDR3 sequence is CSARDPVNSPLHF. The CDR3 coding sequence is TGCAGTGCTAGAGACCCAGTGAATTCACCCCTCCACTTT.

This clonotype was found many times. The chain links TRBV20-1 to TRBJ2-1, with 9 nucleotides matching TRBD2. There are 18 residues in the CDR3. The J segment lost 0 bases and the V segment lost 0 bases, leaving 9 bases of the junction unmatched. Germline V lookup: CDR1 DFQATT, CDR2 SNEGSKA (reference sequence). In nucleotides, the CDR3 is TGCAGTGCTAGAGATCTAGAGACTAGCGGACCCTCCTACAATGAGCAGTTCTTC. Protein sequence: CSARDLETSGPSYNEQFF.

A word on this clonotype: This may be a read error, as it is one base from a much larger clone. The chain uses TRBV29-1 and TRBJ1-1; D is perhaps TRBD1 (5 bases). The germline CDR1 and CDR2 sequences are SQVTM and ANQGSEA. The CDR3 spans 13 residues. This chain's CDR3 is CSVATEMNTESFF. The DNA for the CDR3 is TGCAGCGTTGCGACAGAGATGAACACTGAATCTTTCTTT.

This clonotype was counted many times. The chain is built from TRBV29-1 and TRBJ2-7, with a possible D match to TRBD2 (6 bases). Germline V gives CDR1 SQVTM, CDR2 ANQGSEA. The CDR3 is made up of 12 amino acids. V shed 4 bases and J shed 0 bases, with 7 bases lying between them. CDR3: CSVAGSSYEQYF. For the CDR3, the DNA is TGCAGCGTTGCCGGGAGCTCCTACGAGCAGTACTTC.

This clonotype was picked up many times. The chain carries TRBV29-1 and TRBJ1-1; D unresolved. The CDR3 runs 12 residues. From germline, CDR1 is SQVTM and CDR2 ANQGSEA. V lost 4 bases and J lost 1, with 7 bases in between. The CDR3 region is CSVGVGNTEAFF. The CDR3 DNA reads as TGCAGCGTTGGGGTCGGGAACACTGAAGCTTTCTTT.

Ten or more counts support this clonotype. V usage is TRBV5-6 and J usage is TRBJ1-2; a possible D gene is TRBD1 (5 bases). Germline CDR1 and CDR2: SGHDT and YYEEEE. The CDR3 is made up of 14 amino acids. Trimming pared 0 bases from V and 2 bases from J, leaving 8 bases between. Here the CDR3 reads CASSLGGRNYGYTF. The CDR3 DNA follows: TGTGCCAGCAGCTTGGGGGGCCGGAACTATGGCTACACCTTC.

Comments on this clonotype: Just one base apart from a much larger clone, this may be a read error. The CDR3 spells CASSSLGRLPNSPLHF. CDR3 coding DNA: TGTGCCAGCAGTTCATTAGGACGGTTACCAAATTCACCCCTCCACTTT. V is TRBV28 and J is TRBJ1-6; D not certain. Germline values: CDR1 MDHEN, CDR2 SYDVKM. Trimming removed 4 bases from V and 7 bases from J, with 17 bases in between. The CDR3 consists of 16 residues.

Many counts were recorded for this clonotype. The V call is TRBV9, the J call TRBJ2-1, with 7 bases fitting TRBD1. Per the germline V gene, CDR1 is SGDLS and CDR2 is YYNGEE. This CDR3 has 14 residues. The V gene end was trimmed by 2 bases and the J gene end by 5 bases; junction bases not matched to a gene: 4. CDR3 nucleotide sequence: TGTGCCAGCAGCGTGTCCGGGACAGACAATGAGCAGTTCTTC. This gives the protein CASSVSGTDNEQFF.

This clonotype was recorded many times. Compared with germline, one end of the junction differs, possibly owing to a read error. The CDR3 sequence is CASSLRGLAKSNF. The CDR3 region has the DNA TGTGCCAGCAGTCTTAGGGGCCTAGCTAAGTCCAACTTC. The J gene is TRBJ2-5, the V gene TRBV12-3 or TRBV12-4; D possibly matches TRBD1 or TRBD2 (5 bases each). The CDR3 length is 13 residues.

As for this clonotype: A much larger clone is a single base away; this may be a read error. The chain couples TRBV20-1 to TRBJ2-3; the match to TRBD2 covers 10 bases. Trimming took 6 bases from V and 2 from J; bases not matched to a gene: 8. The germline gives CDR1 DFQATT, CDR2 SNEGSKA (reference sequence). This CDR3 spans 15 amino acids. CDR3: CSAFLAGGLTDTQYF. The CDR3 nucleotides are TGCAGTGCCTTCTTAGCGGGAGGACTCACAGATACGCAGTATTTT.

Worth noting for this clonotype: A much larger clone sits a single nucleotide away, making a read error possible. The chain uses TRBV6-1 and TRBJ2-6; 9 nucleotides line up with TRBD1. The CDR3 spans 17 residues. CDR1 and CDR2 from the germline V gene are MNHNS and SASEGT. CDR3 amino acids: CAGSEDRGYSGANVLTF. CDR3 bases: TGTGCCGGCAGTGAGGACAGGGGCTACTCTGGGGCCAACGTCCTGACTTTC.

This chain joins TRBV4-2 and TRBJ2-3, with D perhaps matching TRBD2 (5 bases). Germline V gives CDR1 LGHNA, CDR2 YNFKEQ. Trimming stripped 4 bases from V and 1 base from J, with 12 bases between. The CDR3 contains 15 residues. For the CDR3, the DNA is TGTGCCAGCAGCCCCGGGATAGGGCGCACAGATACGCAGTATTTT. Protein: CASSPGIGRTDTQYF.

The chain uses TRBV30 and TRBJ2-3; D may be TRBD1 or TRBD2 (7 bases each). Trimming stripped 1 base from V and 2 bases from J, with 16 bases between. Per germline, CDR1 GTSNPN and CDR2 SVGIG (reference sequence). The CDR3 sequence is 16 residues long. The CDR3 DNA reads TGTGCCTGGAGTGAGGGGGCGGGAGTAGTCACAGATACGCAGTATTTT. Protein sequence: CAWSEGAGVVTDTQYF.

Ten or more counts support this clonotype. V usage is TRBV20-1 and J usage is TRBJ2-7; D not resolved. The CDR3 sequence is 12 residues long. Looked up from germline, CDR1 is DFQATT and CDR2 is SNEGSKA (reference sequence). Trimming removed 0 bases at V and 3 bases at J, with 6 bases between. DNA for the CDR3: TGCAGTGCTAGAGATATTGGCTACGAGCAGTACTTC. This gives the protein CSARDIGYEQYF.

This clonotype was detected many times. V usage is TRBV28 and J usage is TRBJ1-2; the match to TRBD1 covers 7 bases. Germline lookup yields CDR1 MDHEN and CDR2 SYDVKM. CDR3 size: 12 residues. After removal of 7 bases from V and 8 bases from J, the junction contained 7 bases not matched to a gene. CDR3 loop: CASINRGIGYTF. The CDR3, as DNA: TGTGCCAGCATTAACAGGGGCATAGGCTACACCTTC.